This T cell receptor (beta chain) came from a study of Ad26.COV2.S vaccination and SARS-CoV-2 variants. Study outcomes and limitations: Vaccine recipients posted higher spike-specific TCR breadth than their placebo counterparts. Breadth of non-spike TCRs did not differ between vaccinees and placebo recipients. Substantial breadth was reportedly displayed by spike-specific CD8+ and CD4+ T cell responses after vaccination.

Sequencing was performed with immunoSEQ multiplex PCR; in TCRdb, only in-frame clones are kept and a portion is missing. The table lists about 180,000 clones, around nine tenths of them singletons. Germline V gene sequence: CDR1 ENHRY, CDR2 SYGVKD. The CDR3 extends over 12 amino acids. V dropped 0 bases and J dropped 6 bases, with 2 bases sitting between them. This clone occurred a few times. The antigen is undetermined. The sequencing used peripheral blood, collected after recovery from COVID-19. The TCR originated in a human donor who had recovered from COVID-19. The chain carries TRBV10-3 and TRBJ2-2; D uncertain. CDR3 coding DNA: TGTGCCATCAGTGAGTCGGCCGGGGAGCTGTTTTTT. Translation: CAISESAGELFF.